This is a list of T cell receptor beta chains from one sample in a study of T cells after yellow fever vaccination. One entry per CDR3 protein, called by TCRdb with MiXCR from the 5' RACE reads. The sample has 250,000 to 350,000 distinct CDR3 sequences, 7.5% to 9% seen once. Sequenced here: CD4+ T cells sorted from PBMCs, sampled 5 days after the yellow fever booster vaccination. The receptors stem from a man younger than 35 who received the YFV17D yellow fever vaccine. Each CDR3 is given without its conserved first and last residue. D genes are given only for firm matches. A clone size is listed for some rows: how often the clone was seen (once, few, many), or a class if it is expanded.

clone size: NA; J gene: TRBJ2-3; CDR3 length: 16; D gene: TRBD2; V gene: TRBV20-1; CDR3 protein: SASGLAFGGAGTDTQY
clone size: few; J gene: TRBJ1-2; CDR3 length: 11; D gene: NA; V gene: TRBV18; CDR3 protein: ASSPRESEGYT
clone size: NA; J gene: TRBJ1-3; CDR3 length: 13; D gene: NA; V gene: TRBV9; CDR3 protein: ASSGYSFSGNTIY
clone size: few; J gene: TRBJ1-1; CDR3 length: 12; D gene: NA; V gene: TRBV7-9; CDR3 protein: ASSLESMNTEAF
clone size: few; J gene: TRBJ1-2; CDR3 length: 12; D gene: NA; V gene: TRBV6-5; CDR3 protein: ASSYTGLPYGYT
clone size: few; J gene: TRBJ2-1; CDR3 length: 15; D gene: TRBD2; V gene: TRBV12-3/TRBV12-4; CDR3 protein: ASSPRGGAGGYNEQF
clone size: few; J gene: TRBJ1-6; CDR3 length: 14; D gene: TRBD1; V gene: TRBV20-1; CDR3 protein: SARGSTGTGHSPLH
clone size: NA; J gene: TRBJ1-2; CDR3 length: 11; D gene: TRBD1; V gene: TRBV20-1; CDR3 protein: SARVRQGGGYT
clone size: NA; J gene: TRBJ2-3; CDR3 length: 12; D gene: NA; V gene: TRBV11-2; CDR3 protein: ASSLDGQLDTQY
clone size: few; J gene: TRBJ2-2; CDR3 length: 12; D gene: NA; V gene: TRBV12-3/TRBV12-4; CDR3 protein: ASSFRSDTGELF
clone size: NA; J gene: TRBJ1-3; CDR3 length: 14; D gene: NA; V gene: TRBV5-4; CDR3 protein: ASSPGTVNSGNTIY
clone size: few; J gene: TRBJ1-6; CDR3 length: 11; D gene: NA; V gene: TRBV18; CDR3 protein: ASSRQDNSPLH
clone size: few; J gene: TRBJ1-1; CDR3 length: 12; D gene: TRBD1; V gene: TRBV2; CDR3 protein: ASSAETGGSEAF
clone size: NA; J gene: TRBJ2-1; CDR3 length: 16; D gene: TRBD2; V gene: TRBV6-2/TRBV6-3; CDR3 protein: ASRGGLAGGSSYNEQF
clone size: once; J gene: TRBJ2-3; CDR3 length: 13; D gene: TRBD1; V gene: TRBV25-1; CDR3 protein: ASSDRTGVGDTQY
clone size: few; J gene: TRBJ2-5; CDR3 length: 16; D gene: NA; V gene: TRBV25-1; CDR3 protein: ASSLTTPQVGGRETQY
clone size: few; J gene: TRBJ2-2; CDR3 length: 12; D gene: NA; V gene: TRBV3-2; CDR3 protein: AKNGEINTGELF
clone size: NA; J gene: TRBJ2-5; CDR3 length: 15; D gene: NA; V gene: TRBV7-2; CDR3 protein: ASSLSAPAAIQETQY
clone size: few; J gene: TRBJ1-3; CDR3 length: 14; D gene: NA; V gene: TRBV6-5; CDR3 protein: ASTQGISSSGNTIY
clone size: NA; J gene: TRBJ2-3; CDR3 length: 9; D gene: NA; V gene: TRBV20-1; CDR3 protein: SARITDTQY
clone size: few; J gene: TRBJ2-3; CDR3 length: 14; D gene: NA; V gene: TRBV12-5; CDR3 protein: ASGFTRHENRDTQY
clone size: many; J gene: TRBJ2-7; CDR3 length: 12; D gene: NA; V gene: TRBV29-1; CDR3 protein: SVGRGDGFYEQY
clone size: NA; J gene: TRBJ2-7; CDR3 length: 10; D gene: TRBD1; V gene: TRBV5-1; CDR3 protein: ASSPDRERQY
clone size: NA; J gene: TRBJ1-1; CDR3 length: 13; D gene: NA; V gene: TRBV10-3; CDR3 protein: AIRPAGGLNTEAF
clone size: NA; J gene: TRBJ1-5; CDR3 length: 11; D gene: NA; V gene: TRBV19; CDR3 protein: ASSIDLRLPQH
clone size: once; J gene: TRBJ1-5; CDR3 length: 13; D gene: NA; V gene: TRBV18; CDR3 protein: ASSPMGVSNQPQH
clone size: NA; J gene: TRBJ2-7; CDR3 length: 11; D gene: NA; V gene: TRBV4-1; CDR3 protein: ASSQGPGYEQY
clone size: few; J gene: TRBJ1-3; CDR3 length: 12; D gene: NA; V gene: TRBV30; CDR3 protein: AWTYGYQRNTIY
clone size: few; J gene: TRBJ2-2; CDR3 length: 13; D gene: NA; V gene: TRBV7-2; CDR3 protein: ASSLDKAVGGELF
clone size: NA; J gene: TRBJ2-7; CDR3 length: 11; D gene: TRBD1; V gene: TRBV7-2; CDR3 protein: ASSRDRVGEQY
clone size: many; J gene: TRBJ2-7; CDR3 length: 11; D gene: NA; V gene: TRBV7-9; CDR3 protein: ASSLAVVSEQY
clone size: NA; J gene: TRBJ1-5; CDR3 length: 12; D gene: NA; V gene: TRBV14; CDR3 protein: ASSQGGWDGPQH
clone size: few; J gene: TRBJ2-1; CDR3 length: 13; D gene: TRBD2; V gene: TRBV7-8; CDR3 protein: ASIPSGASYNEQF
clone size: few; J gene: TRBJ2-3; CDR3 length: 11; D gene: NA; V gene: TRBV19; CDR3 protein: ASSIARTDTQY
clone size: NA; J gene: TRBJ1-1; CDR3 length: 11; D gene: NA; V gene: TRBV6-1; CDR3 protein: ASRHRDGTEAF
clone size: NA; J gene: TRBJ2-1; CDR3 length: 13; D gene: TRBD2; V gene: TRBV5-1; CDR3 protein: ASQQTSGVQNEQF
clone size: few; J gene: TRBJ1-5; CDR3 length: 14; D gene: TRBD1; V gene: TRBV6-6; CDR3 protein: ASRGNRGTLGQPQH
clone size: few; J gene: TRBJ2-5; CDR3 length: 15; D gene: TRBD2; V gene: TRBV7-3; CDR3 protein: ASSLNSLAGGLETQY
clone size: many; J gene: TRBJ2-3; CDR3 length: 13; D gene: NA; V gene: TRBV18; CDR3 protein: ASSPRAESTDTQY
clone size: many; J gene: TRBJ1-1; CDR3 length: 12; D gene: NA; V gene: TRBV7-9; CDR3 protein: ASSFSRGNTEAF
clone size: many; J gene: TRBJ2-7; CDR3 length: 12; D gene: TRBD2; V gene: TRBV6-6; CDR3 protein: ASREAGGSYEQY
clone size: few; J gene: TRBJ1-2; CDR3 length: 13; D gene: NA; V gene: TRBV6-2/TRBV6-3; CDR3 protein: ASSYIRLTNYGYT
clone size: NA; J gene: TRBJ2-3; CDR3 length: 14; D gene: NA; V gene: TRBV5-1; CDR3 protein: ASSLAGGPGPDTQY
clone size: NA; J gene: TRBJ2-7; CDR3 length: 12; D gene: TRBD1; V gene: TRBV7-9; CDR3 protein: ASSPGVPGGEQY
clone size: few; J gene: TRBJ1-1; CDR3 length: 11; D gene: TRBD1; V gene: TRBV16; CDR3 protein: ASSPSRGQGAF
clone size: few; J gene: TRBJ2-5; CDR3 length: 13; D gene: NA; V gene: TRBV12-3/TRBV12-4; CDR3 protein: ATRLGRGFQETQY
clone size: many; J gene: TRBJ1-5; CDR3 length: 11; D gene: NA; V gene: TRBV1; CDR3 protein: TSARAWREHQH
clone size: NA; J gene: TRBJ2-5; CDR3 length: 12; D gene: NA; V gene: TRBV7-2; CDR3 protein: ASSLGPWQETQY
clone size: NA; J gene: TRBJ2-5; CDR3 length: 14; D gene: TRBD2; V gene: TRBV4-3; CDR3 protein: ASSLHSGGIQETQY
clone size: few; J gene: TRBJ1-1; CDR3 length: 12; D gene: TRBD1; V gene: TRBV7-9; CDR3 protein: ASSTQGGGTEAF
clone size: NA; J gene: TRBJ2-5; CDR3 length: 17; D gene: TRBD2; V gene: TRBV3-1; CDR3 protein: ASSRDIIGTSGGQETQY
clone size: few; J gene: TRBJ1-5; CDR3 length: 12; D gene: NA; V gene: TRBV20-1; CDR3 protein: SARYSYSNQPQH
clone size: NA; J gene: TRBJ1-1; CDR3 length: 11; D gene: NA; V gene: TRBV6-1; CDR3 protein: ASSEAQVSEAF
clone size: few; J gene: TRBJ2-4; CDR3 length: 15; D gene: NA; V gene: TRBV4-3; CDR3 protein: ASSQASGLHPKNIQY
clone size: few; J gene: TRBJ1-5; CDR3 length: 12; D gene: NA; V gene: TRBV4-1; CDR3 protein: ASSLERGYQPQH
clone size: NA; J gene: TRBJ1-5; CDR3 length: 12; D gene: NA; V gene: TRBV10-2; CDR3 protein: ASRAAGPNQPQH
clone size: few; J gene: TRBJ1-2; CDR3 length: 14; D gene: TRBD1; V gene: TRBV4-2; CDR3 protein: ASSQETGIFYYGYT
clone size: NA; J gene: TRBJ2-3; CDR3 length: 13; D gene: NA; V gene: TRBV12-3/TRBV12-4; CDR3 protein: ASSLVGEAGDTQY
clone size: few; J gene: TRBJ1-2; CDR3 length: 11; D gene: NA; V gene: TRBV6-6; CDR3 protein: ASSSLGNYGYT